The rows below give T cell receptor beta chains drawn from one sample of a study of blood T cell repertoires in COVID-19. TCRdb's table, derived via immunoSEQ multiplex PCR, lists solely in-frame clones and lacks some. The sample lists 15,000 to 20,000 clones; roughly 80% were seen once. Material for sequencing was peripheral blood. The source is a man older than 75 with acute or convalescent COVID-19. Each CDR3 is given with its conserved first and last residue. The D gene is left open where the match is weak. Part of the rows lack a size; the others show once, few, many or a class for expanded clones.

clone size	V gene	J gene	CDR3 length	D gene	CDR3 DNA	CDR3 protein
once	TRBV2	TRBJ1-1	13	-	TGTGCCAGCGGAGTACTAAGACAGGTTGAGTCTTTCTTT	CASGVLRQVESFF
-	TRBV24-1	TRBJ2-6	16	-	TGTGCCACCAGTGATCCGGGGAGCTCTGGGGCCAACGTCCTGACTTTC	CATSDPGSSGANVLTF
-	TRBV5-1	TRBJ2-3	15	TRBD1	TGCGCCAGCACAGCCGGGACAGGGACCGCAGATACGCAGTATTTT	CASTAGTGTADTQYF
-	TRBV7-3	TRBJ2-5	14	TRBD1	TGTGCCAGCAGCTTAACGGCAGGGGGAGAGACCCAGTACTTC	CASSLTAGGETQYF
-	TRBV11-2	TRBJ2-2	17	TRBD1	TGTGCCAGCAGCTTAGGGGCCACCGGGACAGCAACCGGGGAGCTGTTTTTT	CASSLGATGTATGELFF
-	TRBV7-3	TRBJ2-2	15	-	TGTGCCAGCAGCGAAGGGGGATGGGACACCGGGGAGCTGTTTTTT	CASSEGGWDTGELFF
-	TRBV9	TRBJ2-5	11	-	TGTGCCAGCAGCAATAGCAGGACCCAGTACTTC	CASSNSRTQYF
-	TRBV6-6	TRBJ1-5	15	TRBD1	TGTGCCAGCAGTGACCGGGACAGGGGCCATCAGCCCCAGCATTTT	CASSDRDRGHQPQHF
-	TRBV5-1	TRBJ2-3	15	TRBD1	TGCGCCAGCAGCTCCGGGACAGGGGGCATGGATACGCAGTATTTT	CASSSGTGGMDTQYF
-	TRBV29-1	TRBJ1-1	12	-	TGCAGCGGGAATCGGGAACAAAGGGAAGCTTTCTTT	CSGNREQREAFF
-	TRBV4-3	TRBJ1-3	16	TRBD1	TGCGCCAGCAGCCAAGATCCGACAGGGGCTGGAAACACCATATATTTT	CASSQDPTGAGNTIYF
-	TRBV7-6	TRBJ1-3	16	TRBD1	TGTGCCAGCAGGTCAGGGACAGGGGGCTCTGGAAACACCATATATTTT	CASRSGTGGSGNTIYF
-	TRBV10-3	TRBJ1-6	14	TRBD1	TGTGCCATCAGTGAGTCCGGACAGGTGAGGACCCTCCACTTT	CAISESGQVRTLHF
-	TRBV7-9	TRBJ2-7	15	-	TGTGCCAGCAGCTTAGATGGGGGGTCCTCCTACGAGCAGTACTTC	CASSLDGGSSYEQYF
once	TRBV27	TRBJ2-1	16	TRBD1	TGTGCCAGCAGGAGATTCGGGACAGGGGACTACAATGAGCAGTTCTTC	CASRRFGTGDYNEQFF
-	TRBV6-5	TRBJ1-2	13	-	TGTGCCACCTCTCGGGGGGGAGACTATGGCTACACCTTC	CATSRGGDYGYTF
-	TRBV5-1	TRBJ2-3	14	-	TGCGCCAGCAGCTTACGAGGGCACCAAGATACGCAGTATTTT	CASSLRGHQDTQYF
-	TRBV30	TRBJ1-2	15	TRBD1	TGTGCCTGCTCAGGGGGGACAAGAAATAACTATGGCTACACCTTC	CACSGGTRNNYGYTF
few	TRBV7-2	TRBJ1-2	12	-	TGTGCCAGCAGCTTAGACAGAATCGGCTACACCTTC	CASSLDRIGYTF
-	TRBV11-2	TRBJ1-6	12	-	TGTGCCAGCAGTAACAGTGACTCACCCCTCCACTTT	CASSNSDSPLHF
-	TRBV5-1	TRBJ1-1	16	TRBD1	TGCGCCAGCAGCTTGACGGGGGACAGTTTGAACACTGAAGCTTTCTTT	CASSLTGDSLNTEAFF
few	TRBV7-2	TRBJ2-7	16	-	TGTGCCAGCAGCTTAGACCCCCCCAGGCGGGACAGCGAGCAGTACTTC	CASSLDPPRRDSEQYF
once	TRBV3-1/TRBV3-2	TRBJ2-7	12	-	TGTGCCAGCAGCCCGGAGGGAAGGGAGCAGTACTTC	CASSPEGREQYF
-	TRBV21-1	TRBJ1-1	12	-	TGTGCCAGCAATCAGGGGTACACTGAAGCTTTCTTT	CASNQGYTEAFF
few	TRBV5-8	TRBJ1-3	16	-	TGTGCCAGCAGCTTGGCCAGCAAGCGAGCTGGAAACACCATATATTTT	CASSLASKRAGNTIYF
-	TRBV19	TRBJ1-2	14	-	TGTGCCAGTACCTTCGGGGTGGCAGCCTATGGCTACACCTTC	CASTFGVAAYGYTF
-	TRBV4-1	TRBJ1-2	15	TRBD1	TGCGCCAGCAGCCAAGATACAGGGGGCGCTTATGGCTACACCTTC	CASSQDTGGAYGYTF
-	TRBV18	TRBJ1-2	14	TRBD1	TGTGCCAGCTCACCCTACGACAGGGGATATGGCTACACCTTC	CASSPYDRGYGYTF
-	TRBV6-6	TRBJ1-5	18	-	TGTGCCAGCAGTCTCGGTGGGGTGGGGGGTATCGGCAATCAGCCCCAGCATTTT	CASSLGGVGGIGNQPQHF
-	TRBV5-1	TRBJ2-3	14	-	TGCGCCAGCAGCTCCGGTCAACTAAGAGAGACGCAGTATTTT	CASSSGQLRETQYF
-	TRBV29-1	TRBJ2-7	14	-	TGCAGCGTTGGCGGCAAAGGGGGTGGTTACGAGCAGTACTTC	CSVGGKGGGYEQYF
-	TRBV20-1	TRBJ1-5	13	-	TGCAGTGCTAGTGGGCAGTGGGGCCAGCCCCAGCATTTT	CSASGQWGQPQHF
-	TRBV13	TRBJ2-1	16	TRBD2	TGTGCCAGCAGCTTACGCGGGGGTCGCTCCTACAATGAGCAGTTCTTC	CASSLRGGRSYNEQFF
-	TRBV28	TRBJ1-3	12	TRBD1	TGTGCCAGCAGCCTGACAGGGTACACCATATATTTT	CASSLTGYTIYF
once	TRBV7-6	TRBJ1-5	15	-	TGTGCCAGCAGCCCCTCCTCGGGGATCGATCAGCCCCAGCATTTT	CASSPSSGIDQPQHF
-	TRBV21-1	TRBJ2-1	13	-	TGTGCCAGCAGCCCCCGGTTTGACAATGAGCAGTTCTTC	CASSPRFDNEQFF
-	TRBV7-3	TRBJ1-1	15	TRBD1	TGTGCCAGCAGCCCGCGACAGGGGGCTGGCACTGAAGCTTTCTTT	CASSPRQGAGTEAFF
-	TRBV7-2	TRBJ2-3	13	TRBD1	TGTGCCAGCAGCCCAGGACAGGCAGATACGCAGTATTTT	CASSPGQADTQYF
-	TRBV7-2	TRBJ1-2	16	-	TGTGCCAGCAGCTCCCGAGACTTGACAGAGATTCATGGCTACACCTTC	CASSSRDLTEIHGYTF
-	TRBV5-1	TRBJ1-4	16	-	TGCGCCAGCAGCTTGGGACAGACAGCAACTAATGAAAAACTGTTTTTT	CASSLGQTATNEKLFF
once	TRBV5-4	TRBJ1-4	14	-	TGTGCCAGCAGCTTGGCTCCGCCGGATGAAAAACTGTTTTTT	CASSLAPPDEKLFF
-	TRBV7-2	TRBJ2-3	17	TRBD1	TGTGCCAGCAGCCCCGGACAGGGGACGGCGAGCACAGATACGCAGTATTTT	CASSPGQGTASTDTQYF
-	TRBV29-1	TRBJ1-1	13	-	TGCAGCGCGGTCGTTACACAGAACACTGAAGCTTTCTTT	CSAVVTQNTEAFF
-	TRBV24-1	TRBJ1-2	17	TRBD1	TGTGCCACCAGTGACCGATACGACAGGGGGCTCGACTATGGCTACACCTTC	CATSDRYDRGLDYGYTF
-	TRBV7-2	TRBJ2-2	15	-	TGTGCCAGCAGCTCTTACGGGCTCAACACCGGGGAGTTGTTTTTT	CASSSYGLNTGELFF
-	TRBV7-8	TRBJ1-2	13	-	TGTGCCAGCAGCATTGGGGGGTACGGCGGCTACACCTTC	CASSIGGYGGYTF
-	TRBV11-2	TRBJ2-7	15	TRBD1	TGTGCCACCTCAACGGGGACAGGGACACCGTACGAGCAGTACTTC	CATSTGTGTPYEQYF
-	TRBV30	TRBJ2-7	14	TRBD2	TGTGCCTGGAGTGTACAGCGGGGGTCCTACGAGCAGTACTTC	CAWSVQRGSYEQYF
-	TRBV5-1	TRBJ2-5	17	TRBD2	TGCGCCAGCAGCTCAAGCGGGTATAGCGGGAACATAGAGACCCAGTACTTC	CASSSSGYSGNIETQYF
-	TRBV30	TRBJ2-2	16	TRBD1	TGTGCCTGGAGTGGTTTGGGACAGGCGAACACCGGGGAGCTGTTTTTT	CAWSGLGQANTGELFF
-	TRBV11-2	TRBJ2-7	16	-	TGTGCCAGCAGCCCCCGGACCGCCCCAGGGAACTACGAGCAGTACTTC	CASSPRTAPGNYEQYF
-	TRBV5-8	TRBJ2-2	16	TRBD2	TGTGCCAGCAGCTCCGGACTAGCTCCGAGCACCGGGGAGCTGTTTTTT	CASSSGLAPSTGELFF
-	TRBV7-2	TRBJ1-6	17	-	TGTGCCAGCAGCTTAGAAGGGCCGGGGTCTTATAATTCACCCCTCCACTTT	CASSLEGPGSYNSPLHF
-	TRBV19	TRBJ2-3	15	TRBD1	TGTGCCAGTAGAGACAGGGCACTTAGCACAGATACGCAGTATTTT	CASRDRALSTDTQYF
few	TRBV3-1/TRBV3-2	TRBJ2-3	16	TRBD2	TGTGCCAGCAGCCTAGGTCGGAGCGGGGCAACAGATACGCAGTATTTT	CASSLGRSGATDTQYF
-	TRBV10-3	TRBJ2-2	20	TRBD2	TGTGCCATCAGTGAGTCCGCTGGACTAGCGGGGGGCCCGAACACCGGGGAGCTGTTTTTT	CAISESAGLAGGPNTGELFF
once	TRBV7-9	TRBJ1-1	15	-	TGTGCCAGCAGCTTCACAATGGGCCCGAACACTGAAGCTTTCTTT	CASSFTMGPNTEAFF
-	TRBV6-2/TRBV6-3	TRBJ1-5	14	-	TGTGCCAGCAGTAGGGGACGCGGGGATCAGCCCCAGCATTTT	CASSRGRGDQPQHF